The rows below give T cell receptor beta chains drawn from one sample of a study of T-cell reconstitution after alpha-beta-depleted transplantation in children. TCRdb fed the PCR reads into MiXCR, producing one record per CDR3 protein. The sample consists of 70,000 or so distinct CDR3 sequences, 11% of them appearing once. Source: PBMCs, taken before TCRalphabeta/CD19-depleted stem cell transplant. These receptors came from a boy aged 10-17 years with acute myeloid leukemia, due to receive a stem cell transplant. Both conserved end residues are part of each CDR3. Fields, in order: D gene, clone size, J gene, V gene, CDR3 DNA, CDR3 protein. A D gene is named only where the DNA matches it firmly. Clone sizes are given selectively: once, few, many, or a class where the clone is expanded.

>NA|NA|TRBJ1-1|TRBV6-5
TGTGCCAGCAGTTACCTGACAGTGCTGAACACTGAAGCTTTCTTT
CASSYLTVLNTEAFF
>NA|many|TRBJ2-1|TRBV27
TGTGCCAGCAGTTTAGGTGTTTTCGGAGATGAGCAGTTCTTC
CASSLGVFGDEQFF
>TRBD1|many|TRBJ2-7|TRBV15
TGTGCCACCAGCAGATCACCAGGGGGAAATGAGCAGTACTTC
CATSRSPGGNEQYF
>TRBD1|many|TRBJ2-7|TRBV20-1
TGCAGTGCTACCCTTTCGGGGGACAGGGGAAACGAGCAGTACTTC
CSATLSGDRGNEQYF
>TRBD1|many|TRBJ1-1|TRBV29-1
TGCAGCGTTGTTGCTGGGACAGCGTCCACTGAAGCTTTCTTT
CSVVAGTASTEAFF
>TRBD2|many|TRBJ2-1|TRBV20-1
TGCAGTGCTAGACACCGGGAGGCTAGCGGGAGAAGAGAGCAGTTCTTC
CSARHREASGRREQFF
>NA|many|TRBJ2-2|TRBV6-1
TGTGCCAGCACTGCGGACAGACTCACCGGGGAGCTGTTTTTT
CASTADRLTGELFF
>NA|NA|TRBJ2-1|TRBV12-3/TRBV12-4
TGTGCCAGCAGTTCACGTGGCGATGAGCAGTTCTTC
CASSSRGDEQFF
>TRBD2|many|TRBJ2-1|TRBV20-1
TGCAGTGCCAAAGGACTAGCGGTGTACAATGAGCAGTTCTTC
CSAKGLAVYNEQFF
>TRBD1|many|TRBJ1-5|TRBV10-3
TGTGCCATCAGTGACGGACAGGGAGTTCAGCCCCAGCATTTT
CAISDGQGVQPQHF
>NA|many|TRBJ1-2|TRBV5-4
TGTGCCACCACTCGCTGGCAACCGCCAAACTATGGCTACACCTTC
CATTRWQPPNYGYTF
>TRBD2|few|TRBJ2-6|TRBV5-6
TGTGCCAGCAGCTTCCTAAGGACTAGTTTATCGGGCAACGTCCTGACTTTC
CASSFLRTSLSGNVLTF
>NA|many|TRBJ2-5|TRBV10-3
TGTGCCATCAGTGAAACCCCGGGATCGCGAGAGACCCAGTACTTC
CAISETPGSRETQYF
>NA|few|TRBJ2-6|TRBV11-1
TGTGCCAGCAGCTCGGGGCAGGGTAATTTGATGAGCTCTGGGGCCAACGTCCTGACTTTC
CASSSGQGNLMSSGANVLTF
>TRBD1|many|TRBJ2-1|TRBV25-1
TGTGCCAGCAGTGGAGGACAGGGGTACAATGAGCAGTTCTTC
CASSGGQGYNEQFF
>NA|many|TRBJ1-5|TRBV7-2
TGTGCCAGCAGCTTAGCGCTGGGGGCCGTCGGTCAGCCCCAGCATTTT
CASSLALGAVGQPQHF
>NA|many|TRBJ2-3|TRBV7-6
TGTGCCAGCAGCTTAGCCACAACGGGACTCGGCACAGATACGCAGTATTTT
CASSLATTGLGTDTQYF
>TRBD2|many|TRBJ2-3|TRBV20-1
TGCAGCGGAAGAGGTCAACCCTATGGCGGGAGACCAGATACGCAGTATTTT
CSGRGQPYGGRPDTQYF
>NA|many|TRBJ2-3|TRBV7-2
TGTGCCAGCAGCTTAAATGTAGCCGTCTACGCAGGAGATACGCAGTATTTT
CASSLNVAVYAGDTQYF
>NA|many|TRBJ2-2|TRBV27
TGTGCCAGCAACTTTGCAGATAGTAACGGGGAGCTGTTTTTT
CASNFADSNGELFF
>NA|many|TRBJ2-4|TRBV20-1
TGCAGTGCTCTGGGGGCCAAAAACATTCAGTACTTC
CSALGAKNIQYF
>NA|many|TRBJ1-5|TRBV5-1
TGCGCCAGCAGCCCCGGGGCAGATCAGCCCCAGCATTTT
CASSPGADQPQHF
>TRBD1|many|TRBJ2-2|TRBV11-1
TGTGCCAGCAGCTATGGACAGGGGGCGCGCACCGGGGAGCTGTTTTTT
CASSYGQGARTGELFF
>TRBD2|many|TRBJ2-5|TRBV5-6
TGTGCCAGCAGCTTGTCACTAGCGGGGGGCCTTTACCAAGAGACCCAGTACTTC
CASSLSLAGGLYQETQYF
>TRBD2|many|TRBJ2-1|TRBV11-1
TGTGCCAGCAGTCCAACTGTAGCGGGAGGGGCCTCCTACAATGAGCAGTTCTTC
CASSPTVAGGASYNEQFF
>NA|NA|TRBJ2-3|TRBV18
TGTGCCAGCTCACCACGCGCAGGCACAGATACGCAGTATTTT
CASSPRAGTDTQYF
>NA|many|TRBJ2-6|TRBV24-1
TGTGCCACCAGTGACCCCCGGCCTGGGGCCAACGTCCTGACTTTC
CATSDPRPGANVLTF
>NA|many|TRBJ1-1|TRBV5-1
TGCGCCAGCAGGGAGGACGCTGAAGCTTTCTTT
CASREDAEAFF
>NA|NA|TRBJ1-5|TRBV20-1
TGCAGTGTTGGGGCTGGAGGGAGACCACTCCTTAATAGCAATCAGCCCCAGCATTTT
CSVGAGGRPLLNSNQPQHF
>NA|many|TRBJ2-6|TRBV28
TGTGCCCACTCCCTTGGCTCTGGGGCCAACGTCCTGACTTTC
CAHSLGSGANVLTF
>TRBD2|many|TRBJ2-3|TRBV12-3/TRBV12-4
TGTGCCAGCAGCCCGGATTTGTTGACGCGGGGGGCTCCGGATACGCAGTATTTT
CASSPDLLTRGAPDTQYF
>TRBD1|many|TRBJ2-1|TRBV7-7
TGTGCTAGCAGCTTAGGACCGGGACAGGGCAGTGAGCAGTTCTTC
CASSLGPGQGSEQFF
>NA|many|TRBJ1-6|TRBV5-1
TGCGCCAGCAGCCCTAACCGGGGGGATAATTCACCCCTCCACTTT
CASSPNRGDNSPLHF
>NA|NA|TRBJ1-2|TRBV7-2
TGTGCCAGCAGTCTAGGGACGGGCCGCTATGGCTACACCTTC
CASSLGTGRYGYTF
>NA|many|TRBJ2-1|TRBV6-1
TGTGCCAGCAAAAAACGGGAATACTCAAACAATGAGCAGTTCTTC
CASKKREYSNNEQFF
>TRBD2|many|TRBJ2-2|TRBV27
TGTGCCAGCAGTTTGGGGATAGCGGGCTGGACCGGGGAGCTGTTTTTT
CASSLGIAGWTGELFF
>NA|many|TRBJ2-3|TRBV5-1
TGCGCCAGCAGCTTGGGTGCGGAAAGAGGGGATACGCAGTATTTT
CASSLGAERGDTQYF
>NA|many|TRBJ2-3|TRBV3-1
TGTGCCAGCAGCCAAGATTATGGGGTAGATACGCAGTATTTT
CASSQDYGVDTQYF
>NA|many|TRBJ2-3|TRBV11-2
TGTGCCAGCAGCACAGGCCGGGACTGGGGCCATACGCAGTATTTT
CASSTGRDWGHTQYF
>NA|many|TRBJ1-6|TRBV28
TGTGCCAGCAGTTTAGGAGGCCAGGGAGTTTCACCCCTCCACTTT
CASSLGGQGVSPLHF
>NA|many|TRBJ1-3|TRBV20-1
TGCAGTGCTAGAGAGGGGACTAGCTGGAACACCATATATTTT
CSAREGTSWNTIYF
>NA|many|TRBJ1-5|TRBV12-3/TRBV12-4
TGTGCCAGCAGTTTAGTTGGGGGGGAAGTAGGTCGGCCCCAGCATTTT
CASSLVGGEVGRPQHF
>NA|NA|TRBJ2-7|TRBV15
TGTGCCACCAGCAGAGGGAGGGAAAGCTCCTACGAGCAGTACTTC
CATSRGRESSYEQYF
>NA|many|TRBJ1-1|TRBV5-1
TGCGCCAGCAGCTTGAACGGAGCGGGCACTGAAGCTTTCTTT
CASSLNGAGTEAFF
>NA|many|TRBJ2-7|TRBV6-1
TGTGCCAGCAGTCGAAGGACCGACGTCTACGAGCAGTACTTC
CASSRRTDVYEQYF
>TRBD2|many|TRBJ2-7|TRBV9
TGTGCCAGCAGCCCCCTAGCGGCAGTCACCTACGAGCAGTACTTC
CASSPLAAVTYEQYF
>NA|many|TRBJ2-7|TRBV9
TGTGCCAGCAGCGTAGTTGGGTCTGAGAAGCAGTACTTC
CASSVVGSEKQYF
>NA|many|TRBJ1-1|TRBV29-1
TGCAGCGTCCTTTCAGAGACTGAAGCTTTCTTT
CSVLSETEAFF